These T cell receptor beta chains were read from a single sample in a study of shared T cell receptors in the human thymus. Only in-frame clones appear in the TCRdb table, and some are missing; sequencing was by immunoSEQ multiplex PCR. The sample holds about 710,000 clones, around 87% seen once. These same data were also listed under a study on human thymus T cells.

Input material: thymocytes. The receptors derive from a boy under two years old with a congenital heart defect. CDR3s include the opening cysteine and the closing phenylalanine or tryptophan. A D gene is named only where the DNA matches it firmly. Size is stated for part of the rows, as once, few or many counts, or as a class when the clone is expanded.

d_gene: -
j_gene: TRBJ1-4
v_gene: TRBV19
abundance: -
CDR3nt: TGTGCCAGTAGTGAACTTAGGGGGATGGCTAATGAAAAACTGTTTTTT
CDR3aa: CASSELRGMANEKLFF

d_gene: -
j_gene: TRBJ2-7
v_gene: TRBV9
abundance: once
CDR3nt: TGTGCCAGCAGCCCCCAACAGACAACCTACGAGCAGTACTTC
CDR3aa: CASSPQQTTYEQYF

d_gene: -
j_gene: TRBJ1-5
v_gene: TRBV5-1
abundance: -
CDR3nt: TGCGCCAGCAGCTTGGGGCCAGGGCATCAGCCCCAGCATTTT
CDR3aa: CASSLGPGHQPQHF

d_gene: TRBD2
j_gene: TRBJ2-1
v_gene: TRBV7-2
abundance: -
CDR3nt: TGTGCCAGCAGCGACGGACTAGCGGGAGGGACCTACAATGAGCAGTTCTTC
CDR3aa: CASSDGLAGGTYNEQFF

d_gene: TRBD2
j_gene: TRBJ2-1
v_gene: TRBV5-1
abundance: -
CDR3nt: TGCGATGGACTAGGGGACCTTAGTGAGCAGTTCTTC
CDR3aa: CDGLGDLSEQFF

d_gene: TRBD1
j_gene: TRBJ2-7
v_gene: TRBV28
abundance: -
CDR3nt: TGTGCCAGCAGTTCCCCGGGACAGGGGACCCGGGGTTACTCCTACGAGCAGTACTTC
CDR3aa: CASSSPGQGTRGYSYEQYF

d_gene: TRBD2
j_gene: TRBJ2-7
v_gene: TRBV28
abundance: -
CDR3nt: TGTGCCAGCAGCCAGAGCAGCGGGGACGAGCAGTACTTC
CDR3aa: CASSQSSGDEQYF

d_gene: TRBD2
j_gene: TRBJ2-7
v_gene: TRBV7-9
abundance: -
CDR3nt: TGTGCCAGCAGCTTAGTTCCAGCGGGGATGGTTCTTGACGAGCAGTACTTC
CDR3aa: CASSLVPAGMVLDEQYF

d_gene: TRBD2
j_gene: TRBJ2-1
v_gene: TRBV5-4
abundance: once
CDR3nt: TGTGCCAGCAGCTTGCGGGCGGGGGGCGCGGGGTATGAGCAGTTCTTC
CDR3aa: CASSLRAGGAGYEQFF

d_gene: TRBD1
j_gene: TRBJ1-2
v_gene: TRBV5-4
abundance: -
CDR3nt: TGTGCCAGCAGCTCTTGGAGCGGGACAGGGGTAGGCTATGGCTACACCTTC
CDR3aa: CASSSWSGTGVGYGYTF

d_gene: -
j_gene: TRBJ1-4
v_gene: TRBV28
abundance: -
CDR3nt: TGTGCCTCCTTACAAAATGAAAAACTGTTTTTT
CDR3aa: CASLQNEKLFF

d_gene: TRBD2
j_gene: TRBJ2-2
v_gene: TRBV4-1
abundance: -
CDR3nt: TGCGCCAGCAGCCATGGACTAGCGTCGAACACCGGGGAGCTGTTTTTT
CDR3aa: CASSHGLASNTGELFF

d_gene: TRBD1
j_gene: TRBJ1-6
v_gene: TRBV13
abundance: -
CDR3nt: TGTGCCAGCAGCTTAGCCCACCGGACAGGGCCATCCTCACCCCTCCACTTT
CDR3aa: CASSLAHRTGPSSPLHF

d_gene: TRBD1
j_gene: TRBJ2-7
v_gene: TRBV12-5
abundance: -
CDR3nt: TGTGCTAGTGGGGAGGCAGGGGGTAAGGAGCAGTACTTC
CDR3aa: CASGEAGGKEQYF

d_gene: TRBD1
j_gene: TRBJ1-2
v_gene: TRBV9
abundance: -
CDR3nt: TGTGCCAGCAGCACCCGGACAGGGCGCTATGGCTACACCTTC
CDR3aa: CASSTRTGRYGYTF

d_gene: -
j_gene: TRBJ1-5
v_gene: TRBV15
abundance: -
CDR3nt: TGTGCCACCAGCAGAGCCCTGGACAGATATAGCAATCAGCCCCAGCATTTT
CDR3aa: CATSRALDRYSNQPQHF

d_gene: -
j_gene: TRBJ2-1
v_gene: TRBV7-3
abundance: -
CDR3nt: TGTGCCAGCAGCTCGATGGGGAGGGGGGGCCAGTTCTTC
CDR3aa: CASSSMGRGGQFF

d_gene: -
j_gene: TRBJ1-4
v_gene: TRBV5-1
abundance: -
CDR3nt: TGCGCCAGCAGCTCGACGAACGGGACAAGAGAAAAACTGTTTTTT
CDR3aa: CASSSTNGTREKLFF

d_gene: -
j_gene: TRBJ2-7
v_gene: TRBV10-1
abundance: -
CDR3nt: TGCGCCAGCAGTGAGTTCCTATACGAGCAGTACTTC
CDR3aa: CASSEFLYEQYF

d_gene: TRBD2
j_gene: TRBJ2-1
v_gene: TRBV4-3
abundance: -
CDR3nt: TGCGCCAGCAGCCAAGATTGTTGTGGGCTAGCGGGGATATCCGACTCCTACAATGAGCAGTTCTTC
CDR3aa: CASSQDCCGLAGISDSYNEQFF

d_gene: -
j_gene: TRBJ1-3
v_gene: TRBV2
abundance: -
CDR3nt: TGTGCCATTCAGGCCCCCTCTGAGGGTAGGCGGTGGAACACCATATATTTT
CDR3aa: CAIQAPSEGRRWNTIYF

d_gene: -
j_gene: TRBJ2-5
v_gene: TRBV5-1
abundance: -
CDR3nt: TGCGCCAGCAGCTGTCGTCCCCAAGAGACCCAGTACTTC
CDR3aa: CASSCRPQETQYF

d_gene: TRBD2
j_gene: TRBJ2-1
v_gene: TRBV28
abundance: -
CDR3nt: TGTGCCAGCAGTTGCAGTATAGCGGGCAATGAGCAGTTCTTC
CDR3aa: CASSCSIAGNEQFF

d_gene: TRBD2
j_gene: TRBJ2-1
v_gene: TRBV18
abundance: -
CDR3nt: TGTGCCAGCCGATTAGCGGGGGTCCTCAATGAGCAGTTCTTC
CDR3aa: CASRLAGVLNEQFF

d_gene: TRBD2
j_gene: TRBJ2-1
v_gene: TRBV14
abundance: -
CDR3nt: TGTGCCAGCAGCCGGACTAGAGTGAATGAGCAGTTCTTC
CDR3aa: CASSRTRVNEQFF

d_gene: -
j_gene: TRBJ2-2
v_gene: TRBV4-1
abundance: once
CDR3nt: TGCGCCAGCAGCCAAGTATCGACAGCGACCGGGGAGCTGTTTTTT
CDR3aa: CASSQVSTATGELFF

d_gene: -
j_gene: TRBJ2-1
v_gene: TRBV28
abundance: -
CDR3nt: TGTGCCAGCAGTCGTACAGGTGCCTACAATGAGCAGTTCTTC
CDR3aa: CASSRTGAYNEQFF

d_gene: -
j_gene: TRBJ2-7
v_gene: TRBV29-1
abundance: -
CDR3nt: TGCAGCGTTGAGGCAGGGCCTGGGTACGAGCAGTACTTC
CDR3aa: CSVEAGPGYEQYF

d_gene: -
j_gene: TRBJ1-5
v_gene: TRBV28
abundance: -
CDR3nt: TGTGCCAGCAGTCTCTCCTCCGGGTCGGGGGGGGATAGCAATCAGCCCCAGCATTTT
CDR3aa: CASSLSSGSGGDSNQPQHF

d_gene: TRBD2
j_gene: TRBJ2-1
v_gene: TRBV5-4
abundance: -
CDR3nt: TGTGCCAGCAGCCCGACTAGCCTTAAGTACAATGAGCAGTTCTTC
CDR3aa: CASSPTSLKYNEQFF

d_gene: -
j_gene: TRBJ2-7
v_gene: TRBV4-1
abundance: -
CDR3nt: TGCGCCAGCAGCCAAGAGTCAGGGAATCCCTACGAGCAGTACTTC
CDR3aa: CASSQESGNPYEQYF

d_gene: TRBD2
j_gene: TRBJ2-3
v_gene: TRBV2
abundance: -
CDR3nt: TGTGCCAGAGCGGGGGGTCCCAGAACTAGCACAGATACGCAGTATTTT
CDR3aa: CARAGGPRTSTDTQYF

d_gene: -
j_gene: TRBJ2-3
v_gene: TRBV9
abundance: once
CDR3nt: TGTGCCAGCACCCGGGGCGGGGCCACAGATACGCAGTATTTT
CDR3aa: CASTRGGATDTQYF

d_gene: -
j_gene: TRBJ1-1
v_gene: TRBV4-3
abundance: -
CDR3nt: TGCGCCAGCAGCCAAGATCGGGGGAGTTTGGACACTGAAGCTTTCTTT
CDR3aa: CASSQDRGSLDTEAFF

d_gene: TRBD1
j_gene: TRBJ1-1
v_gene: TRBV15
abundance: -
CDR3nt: TGTGCCACCAGCAGAATCCGGGACAGGGGGCTTGGTGAAGCTTTCTTT
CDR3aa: CATSRIRDRGLGEAFF

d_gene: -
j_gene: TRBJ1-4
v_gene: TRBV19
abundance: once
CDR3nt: TGTGCCAGCACCATGGAGCAGAAAAACAATGAAAAACTGTTTTTT
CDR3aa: CASTMEQKNNEKLFF

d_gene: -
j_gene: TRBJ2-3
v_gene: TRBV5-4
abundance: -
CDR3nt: TGTGCCAGCAGCTTGGGGTCGAACACAGATACACAGTATTTT
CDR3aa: CASSLGSNTDTQYF

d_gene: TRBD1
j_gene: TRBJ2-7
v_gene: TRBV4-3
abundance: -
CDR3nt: TGCGCCAGCAGCCAGGAGCCCGGGACAGGGGGTCACGAGCAGTACTTC
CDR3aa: CASSQEPGTGGHEQYF

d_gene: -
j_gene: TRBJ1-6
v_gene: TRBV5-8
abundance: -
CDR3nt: TGTGCCAGCAGCTTGGGTCAGACAAGCTCCTATAATTCACCCCTCCACTTT
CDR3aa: CASSLGQTSSYNSPLHF

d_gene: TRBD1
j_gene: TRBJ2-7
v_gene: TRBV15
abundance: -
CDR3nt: TGTGCCACCAGCAGCAAAAAAGCTGGGACAGGGGAGGGTGCTGAACGGGTCGAGCAGTACTTC
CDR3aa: CATSSKKAGTGEGAERVEQYF

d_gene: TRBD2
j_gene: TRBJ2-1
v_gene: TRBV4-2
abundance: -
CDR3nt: TGTGCCAGCAGCCAACTTAGCGGGGGCCCAGACAATGAGCAGTTCTTC
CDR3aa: CASSQLSGGPDNEQFF

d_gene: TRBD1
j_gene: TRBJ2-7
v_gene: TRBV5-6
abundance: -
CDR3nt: TGTGCCAGCAGCTCACCGGACAGGGTTTTCGAGCAGTACTTC
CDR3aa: CASSSPDRVFEQYF

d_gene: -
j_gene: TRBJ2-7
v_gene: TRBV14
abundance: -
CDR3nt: TGTGCCAGCAGCCAGCGGACAGTAATCTACGAGCAGTACTTC
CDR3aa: CASSQRTVIYEQYF